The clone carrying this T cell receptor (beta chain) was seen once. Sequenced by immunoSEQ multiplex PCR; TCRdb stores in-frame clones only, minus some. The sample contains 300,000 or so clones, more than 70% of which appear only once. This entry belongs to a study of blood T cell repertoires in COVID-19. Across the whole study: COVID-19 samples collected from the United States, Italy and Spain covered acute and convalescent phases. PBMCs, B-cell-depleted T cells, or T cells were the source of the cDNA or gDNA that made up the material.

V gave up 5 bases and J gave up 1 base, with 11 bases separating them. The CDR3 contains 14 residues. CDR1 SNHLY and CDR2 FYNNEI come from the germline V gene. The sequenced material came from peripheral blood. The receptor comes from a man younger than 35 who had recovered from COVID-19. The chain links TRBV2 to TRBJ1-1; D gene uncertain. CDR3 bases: TGTGCCAGCAGTCCCCCACAGACGAACACTGAAGCTTTCTTT. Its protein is CASSPPQTNTEAFF.